This is a list of T cell receptor beta chains from one sample in a study of T cells in tuberculosis. Sequenced by immunoSEQ multiplex PCR; TCRdb stores in-frame clones only, minus some. The sample holds about 36,000 clones, nearly 95% seen once. Sample: PBMCs. These receptors originate from a donor aged 10 to 29 with latent tuberculosis or without tuberculosis infection. The CDR3 runs from the conserved cysteine through the conserved F or W.

j_call: TRBJ1-2; v_call: TRBV27; cdr3_aa: CASSLALGQGDYGYTF
j_call: TRBJ1-2; v_call: TRBV6-1; cdr3_aa: CASRWAANYGYTF
j_call: TRBJ1-6; v_call: TRBV19; cdr3_aa: CASSIGEVYNSPLHF
j_call: TRBJ1-1; v_call: TRBV9; cdr3_aa: CASSVEGTGGRTEAFF
j_call: TRBJ2-3; v_call: TRBV19; cdr3_aa: CASSTSGGAIDTQYF
j_call: TRBJ2-3; v_call: TRBV7-2; cdr3_aa: CASSSKRGGMYTQYF
j_call: TRBJ1-2; v_call: TRBV10-3; cdr3_aa: CAILTGANYGYTF
j_call: TRBJ2-7; v_call: TRBV4-1; cdr3_aa: CASGQGSSYEQYF
j_call: TRBJ2-3; v_call: TRBV30; cdr3_aa: CAWSVSASGGDTQYF
j_call: TRBJ2-3; v_call: TRBV11-3; cdr3_aa: CASSPGFAGGSTDTQYF
j_call: TRBJ2-3; v_call: TRBV5-6; cdr3_aa: CASIDPGQGPDTQYF
j_call: TRBJ1-1; v_call: TRBV18; cdr3_aa: CASSSIQGGEGTEAFF
j_call: TRBJ1-2; v_call: TRBV6-1; cdr3_aa: CASSEDFRDSLGTF
j_call: TRBJ1-2; v_call: TRBV5-1; cdr3_aa: CASSYDRGPGYTF
j_call: TRBJ1-2; v_call: TRBV4-1; cdr3_aa: CASSHIGTLNGYTF
j_call: TRBJ1-2; v_call: TRBV6-5; cdr3_aa: CASSKQGFGGYTF
j_call: TRBJ2-1; v_call: TRBV4-3; cdr3_aa: CASSRQGNDNEQFF
j_call: TRBJ1-4; v_call: TRBV4-3; cdr3_aa: CASSQAAVGAEKLFF
j_call: TRBJ2-3; v_call: TRBV5-4; cdr3_aa: CASSFPGTDTQYF
j_call: TRBJ1-5; v_call: TRBV29-1; cdr3_aa: CSGGQGEGQPQHF
j_call: TRBJ2-3; v_call: TRBV7-6; cdr3_aa: CASSRYTYGGDTQYF
j_call: TRBJ1-2; v_call: TRBV19; cdr3_aa: CASSIKRTGGIYGYTF
j_call: TRBJ1-5; v_call: TRBV7-8; cdr3_aa: CASSLAELSNQPQHF
j_call: TRBJ2-7; v_call: TRBV5-1; cdr3_aa: CASSSNDRTGQPSSYEQYF
j_call: TRBJ2-6; v_call: TRBV11-2; cdr3_aa: CASSVNTGANVLTF
j_call: TRBJ1-2; v_call: TRBV15; cdr3_aa: CATSRDGIGVPYGYTF
j_call: TRBJ2-3; v_call: TRBV5-5; cdr3_aa: CASSLKLAGVLTDTQYF
j_call: TRBJ2-3; v_call: TRBV5-5; cdr3_aa: CASSLTDTQYF
j_call: TRBJ1-2; v_call: TRBV6-5; cdr3_aa: CASSYGGHNYGYTF
j_call: TRBJ1-1; v_call: TRBV29-1; cdr3_aa: CSVLTGGNTEAFF
j_call: TRBJ2-2; v_call: TRBV5-1; cdr3_aa: CASSKDRGTGELFF
j_call: TRBJ1-2; v_call: TRBV20-1; cdr3_aa: CSARTGNGYTF
j_call: TRBJ2-1; v_call: TRBV29-1; cdr3_aa: CSVGVGAYNEQFF
j_call: TRBJ1-1; v_call: TRBV5-4; cdr3_aa: CASSLRGGITEAFF
j_call: TRBJ1-4; v_call: TRBV27; cdr3_aa: CASRSGTLNEKLFF
j_call: TRBJ2-7; v_call: TRBV18; cdr3_aa: CASSPYSGGEGGYEQYF
j_call: TRBJ1-1; v_call: TRBV15; cdr3_aa: CATSREGANTEAFF
j_call: TRBJ2-6; v_call: TRBV27; cdr3_aa: CASSSRSGANVLTF
j_call: TRBJ1-2; v_call: TRBV6-1; cdr3_aa: CASSEAGNYGYTF